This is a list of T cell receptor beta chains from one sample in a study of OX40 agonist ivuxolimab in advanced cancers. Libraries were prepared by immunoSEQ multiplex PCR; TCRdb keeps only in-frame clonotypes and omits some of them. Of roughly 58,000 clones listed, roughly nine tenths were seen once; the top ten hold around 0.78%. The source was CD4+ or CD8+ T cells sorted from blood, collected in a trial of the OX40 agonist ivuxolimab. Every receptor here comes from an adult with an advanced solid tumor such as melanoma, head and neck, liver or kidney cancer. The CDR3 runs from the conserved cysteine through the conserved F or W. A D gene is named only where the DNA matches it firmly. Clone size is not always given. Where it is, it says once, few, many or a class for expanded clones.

TGCAGTGCAGCCGGGGCCTACGAGCAGTACTTC CSAAGAYEQYF 11 TRBJ2-7 NA TRBV20-1 NA
TGTGCCAGCGGGGGCTCTGGGGCCAACGTCCTGACTTTC CASGGSGANVLTF 13 TRBJ2-6 NA TRBV6-1 NA
TGCGCCAGCAGCCAAGATGGGAGGGCCAGCGGAAACACCATATATTTT CASSQDGRASGNTIYF 16 TRBJ1-3 NA TRBV4-1 NA
TGTGCCTGGAGCGCAGGGGGGAGCGCAGATACGCAGTATTTT CAWSAGGSADTQYF 14 TRBJ2-3 NA TRBV30 NA
TGCAGCGTTATCCAGGGATACAATGAGCAGTTCTTC CSVIQGYNEQFF 12 TRBJ2-1 NA TRBV29-1 NA
TGTGCCAGCAGTGCTACGGAGCGGGGGACCCAGTACTTC CASSATERGTQYF 13 TRBJ2-5 NA TRBV25-1 TRBD2
TGTGCCAGCAGGGGCGGACAGACCACTAACTATGGCTACACCTTC CASRGGQTTNYGYTF 15 TRBJ1-2 once TRBV7-3 NA
TGTGCCAGTAGACTAGGGGCTGAAGCTTTCTTT CASRLGAEAFF 11 TRBJ1-1 NA TRBV19 NA
TGTGCCTGGAGTGTAAAGGCCAGAACTAACTATGGCTACACCTTC CAWSVKARTNYGYTF 15 TRBJ1-2 once TRBV30 NA
TGTGCCAGCAGTACTCTGACAGCTGGAAACACCATATATTTT CASSTLTAGNTIYF 14 TRBJ1-3 NA TRBV27 NA
TGTGCCAGCGGGAGTATCTGGAAGGAAAAACTGTTTTTT CASGSIWKEKLFF 13 TRBJ1-4 NA TRBV2 NA
TGTGCCAGCAGTTTCCTAAATACACCGGGGCCCCAGCATTTT CASSFLNTPGPQHF 14 TRBJ1-5 NA TRBV28 NA
TGTGCCAGCAGCTGGACTAGCGGGGATCCGCAGTACTTC CASSWTSGDPQYF 13 TRBJ2-7 NA TRBV5-8 TRBD2
TGTGCCTGCTTACGACAGGGCACAGATACGCAGTATTTT CACLRQGTDTQYF 13 TRBJ2-3 NA TRBV6-1 NA
TGTGCCAGTAGTATGGGCCAGGGTGAAGAGCAGTACTTC CASSMGQGEEQYF 13 TRBJ2-7 NA TRBV19 NA
TGCGCCAGCAGCTTGGGGGGGTCCGGGACTAGCGGAACAACCTACGAGCAGTACTTC CASSLGGSGTSGTTYEQYF 19 TRBJ2-7 once TRBV5-1 TRBD2
TGTGCCAGCTCATCCTACTCCGGGGCGAAGGGGGCCGAGCAGTACTTC CASSSYSGAKGAEQYF 16 TRBJ2-7 NA TRBV18 TRBD1
TGCGCCAGCAGCTTTCGTAGGGGAAGGGAGACCCAGTACTTC CASSFRRGRETQYF 14 TRBJ2-5 NA TRBV5-1 NA
TGTGCCAGCACCGACTTCTTGGGCTCCGAGCAGTACTTC CASTDFLGSEQYF 13 TRBJ2-7 NA TRBV6-6 NA
TGTGCCAGCAGTCTCAGAGATAATGAAAAACTGTTTTTT CASSLRDNEKLFF 13 TRBJ1-4 NA TRBV6-5 NA
TGTGCCTGGACCAAGATTGGCGGCAATGAGCAGTTCTTC CAWTKIGGNEQFF 13 TRBJ2-1 NA TRBV30 NA
TGTGCCTGTACCCGGGACAGGCTATACGAGCAGTACTTC CACTRDRLYEQYF 13 TRBJ2-7 NA TRBV6-6 TRBD1
TGTGCCAGCAGTTTGGCGGGGACGGCTAGCAATCAGCCCCAGCATTTT CASSLAGTASNQPQHF 16 TRBJ1-5 NA TRBV28 NA
TGTGCCAGCAGAAAGGGGGACAATGGGGCCAACGTCCTGACTTTC CASRKGDNGANVLTF 15 TRBJ2-6 NA TRBV6-1 NA
TGCAGCGTTGAAGCCAACCTGGAGCAGTACTTC CSVEANLEQYF 11 TRBJ2-7 NA TRBV29-1 NA
TGTGCCGCGGGGACAAGTCAAGAGACCCAGTACTTC CAAGTSQETQYF 12 TRBJ2-5 NA TRBV7-9 NA
TGCAGCGTTGGCCAGTTCGCGAACACCGGGGAGCTGTTTTTT CSVGQFANTGELFF 14 TRBJ2-2 few TRBV29-1 NA
TGTGCCAGCAGGGCCGGGACAGGAGACTTAAGTAGAGCCAAAAACATTCAGTACTTC CASRAGTGDLSRAKNIQYF 19 TRBJ2-4 NA TRBV28 TRBD1
TGTGCTAGCAGCCCCGACTCCTCCGGGGAGCTGTTTTTT CASSPDSSGELFF 13 TRBJ2-2 NA TRBV7-7 NA
TGCAGCGTTGAGGGTCCGGGCTACGAGCAGTACTTC CSVEGPGYEQYF 12 TRBJ2-7 once TRBV29-1 NA
TGTGCCAGCAGCCCAGAGGGGTTAGCGGCCTCCTACGAGCAGTACTTC CASSPEGLAASYEQYF 16 TRBJ2-7 NA TRBV7-6 NA
TGCAGTGAACAGCTCACAGATACGCAGTATTTT CSEQLTDTQYF 11 TRBJ2-3 NA TRBV20-1 NA
TGTGCCATCAGTGAGTCGGGCAGGGTCACTGAAGCTTTCTTT CAISESGRVTEAFF 14 TRBJ1-1 NA TRBV10-3 NA
TGCGCCAGCAGCTCGGCCACTAGCGGGAACCATGGGGAGACCCAGTACTTC CASSSATSGNHGETQYF 17 TRBJ2-5 few TRBV5-1 TRBD2
TGTGCCAGCTCACCACAGAGTCTAGCGGGAGGCACCGGGGAGCTGTTTTTT CASSPQSLAGGTGELFF 17 TRBJ2-2 once TRBV18 TRBD2
TGTGCCATGCCGGCGGTCGGAAGCGGGGGGGCGGATGAGCAGTTCTTC CAMPAVGSGGADEQFF 16 TRBJ2-1 once TRBV7-9 TRBD2
TGCACCAGCAGCCAAGATAGAGGTCAGCCCCAGCATTTT CTSSQDRGQPQHF 13 TRBJ1-5 few TRBV1 NA
TGTGCCAGCTCACCCACAGGGGGCCTGAACACCGGGGAGCTGTTTTTT CASSPTGGLNTGELFF 16 TRBJ2-2 NA TRBV18 TRBD1
TGTGCCTGGAGTGTAGACAGACGGAGTAATTCACCCCTCCACTTT CAWSVDRRSNSPLHF 15 TRBJ1-6 NA TRBV30 NA
TGTGCCACCAGCAGGGACCCGACCAGCCAAGAGACCCAGTACTTC CATSRDPTSQETQYF 15 TRBJ2-5 NA TRBV15 NA
TGTGCCAGCAGTGAAATCCGGCAGGGGGCAGAGACCCAGTACTTC CASSEIRQGAETQYF 15 TRBJ2-5 NA TRBV2 TRBD1
TGCGCCAGCAGCCCCGGAGCGGGGGCGCCCACTGAAGCTTTCTTT CASSPGAGAPTEAFF 15 TRBJ1-1 NA TRBV5-1 NA
TGTGCCACCGCGGGCCCCGGGTACGAGCAGTACTTC CATAGPGYEQYF 12 TRBJ2-7 NA TRBV6-5 NA
TGTGCCAGCATTGGGGGGGCAGATGTGACAGATACGCAGTATTTT CASIGGADVTDTQYF 15 TRBJ2-3 NA TRBV2 NA
TGTGCCAGCAGTGAACGCCCAGCGAGGGGCTACACCTTC CASSERPARGYTF 13 TRBJ1-2 NA TRBV6-1 NA
TGTGCCAGCAGTTTCGGGGGACCTAATGAAAAACTGTTTTTT CASSFGGPNEKLFF 14 TRBJ1-4 few TRBV28 NA
TGTGCCAGCAGCCGGGATACGAACACTGAAGCTTTCTTT CASSRDTNTEAFF 13 TRBJ1-1 NA TRBV2 NA
TGCGCCAGCAGCAAAGGACAGGGCCTGGAAAAACTGTTTTTT CASSKGQGLEKLFF 14 TRBJ1-4 few TRBV5-1 TRBD1
TGTGCCAGCTCACTAACCCGACGGAGTAGCTCCTACAATGAGCAGTTCTTC CASSLTRRSSSYNEQFF 17 TRBJ2-1 NA TRBV18 NA
TGCGCCAGCAACCTAGCGGGGGACACCTCGAACACCGGGGAGCTGTTTTTT CASNLAGDTSNTGELFF 17 TRBJ2-2 few TRBV5-1 TRBD2
TGTGCCAGCAGCACTGACAGGCAGTCTAATGAAAAACTGTTTTTT CASSTDRQSNEKLFF 15 TRBJ1-4 NA TRBV7-9 NA
TGTGCCAGCAGTCACAACACTGAAGCTTTCTTT CASSHNTEAFF 11 TRBJ1-1 once TRBV28 NA
TGTGCCAGCAGCGTAGATTCAGGGCGGAACACTGAAGCTTTCTTT CASSVDSGRNTEAFF 15 TRBJ1-1 NA TRBV9 NA
TGTGCCAGCCGGACAGAGATGAGCACTGAAGCTTTCTTT CASRTEMSTEAFF 13 TRBJ1-1 NA TRBV6-5 NA
TGTGCCAGCAGCTTAGGACTAGGTCTCTCCTACGAGCAGTACTTC CASSLGLGLSYEQYF 15 TRBJ2-7 NA TRBV7-2 NA
TGCGCCAGCGGAAGGACCTGGGTGAATGAAAAACTGTTTTTT CASGRTWVNEKLFF 14 TRBJ1-4 few TRBV10-1 NA
TGTGCCAGCAGCTTGGTGGCCGGGGCCACAGATACGCAGTATTTT CASSLVAGATDTQYF 15 TRBJ2-3 NA TRBV5-4 NA
TGTGCCAGTGCTCGGGACAGGGAGTACGAGCAGTACTTC CASARDREYEQYF 13 TRBJ2-7 NA TRBV6-1 TRBD1
TGTGCCAGCAGTGAAGGAACATCATCCAATCAGCCCCAGCATTTT CASSEGTSSNQPQHF 15 TRBJ1-5 NA TRBV6-1 NA
TGTGCCAGCAGTTACTCGGGACAGGGTACCTACGAGCAGTACTTC CASSYSGQGTYEQYF 15 TRBJ2-7 NA TRBV6-5 TRBD1